A selection of T cell receptor beta chains follows, all from one sample in a study of patients and donors after allogeneic stem cell transplantation. Via MiXCR, TCRdb re-called the RT-PCR reads, giving one row per CDR3 protein. The table has some 20,000 distinct CDR3 sequences, less than 30% seen once; the top ten hold 40% to 55%. The sample comprised blood, either unsorted or a sorted T cell fraction (not recorded which). The receptors shown here come from a human donor who was either an allogeneic HSCT recipient or a stem cell or donor lymphocyte infusion donor (not recorded which). It is not recorded whose cells these are; they may come from a transplant donor. CDR3s include the opening cysteine and the closing phenylalanine or tryptophan. The order of the fields is D gene, V gene, clone size, J gene, CDR3 DNA, CDR3 protein. D genes are given only for firm matches. Rows give clone size only sometimes, using once, few, many, or a class for an expanded clone.

D gene: TRBD1
V gene: TRBV15
clone size: NA
J gene: TRBJ1-2
CDR3 DNA: TGTGCCACCAGCAGAGAGAGTTCCCCCGAGGGGACAGGGTTTGGCTACACCTTC
CDR3 protein: CATSRESSPEGTGFGYTF

D gene: TRBD2
V gene: TRBV4-3
clone size: few
J gene: TRBJ2-3
CDR3 DNA: TGCGCCAGCAGCCAAGGGGGGAGGGGAGAAACAGATACGCAGTATTTT
CDR3 protein: CASSQGGRGETDTQYF

D gene: TRBD1
V gene: TRBV7-9
clone size: NA
J gene: TRBJ1-1
CDR3 DNA: TGTGCCAGCACCATCAGACAGGGGAAGAACACTGAAGCTTTCTTT
CDR3 protein: CASTIRQGKNTEAFF

D gene: NA
V gene: TRBV20-1
clone size: NA
J gene: TRBJ1-2
CDR3 DNA: TGCAGTGCTAGAGATTTTAATGGCTACACCTTC
CDR3 protein: CSARDFNGYTF

D gene: TRBD1
V gene: TRBV7-9
clone size: NA
J gene: TRBJ2-1
CDR3 DNA: TGTGCCAGCAGCTGGGCCTTCCCCCGGGACAGAGGATTCTTC
CDR3 protein: CASSWAFPRDRGFF

D gene: NA
V gene: TRBV20-1
clone size: NA
J gene: TRBJ1-3
CDR3 DNA: TGCAGTGCCCAGGACACTGGAAACACCATATATTTT
CDR3 protein: CSAQDTGNTIYF

D gene: TRBD1
V gene: TRBV6-2/TRBV6-3
clone size: few
J gene: TRBJ2-1
CDR3 DNA: TGTGCCAGCAGGGGGACAGGGGAGCATGAGCAGTTCTTC
CDR3 protein: CASRGTGEHEQFF

D gene: NA
V gene: TRBV29-1
clone size: few
J gene: TRBJ1-5
CDR3 DNA: TGCAGCGTTGCCCCTAACAATAATCAGCCCCAGCATTTT
CDR3 protein: CSVAPNNNQPQHF

D gene: NA
V gene: TRBV6-6
clone size: NA
J gene: TRBJ1-1
CDR3 DNA: TGTGCCAGCAGGCAATATGAAGCTTTCTTT
CDR3 protein: CASRQYEAFF

D gene: NA
V gene: TRBV6-5
clone size: few
J gene: TRBJ1-5
CDR3 DNA: TGTGCCAGCAGTTACTCGGCCGGGGCGAGCAATCAGCCCCAGCATTTT
CDR3 protein: CASSYSAGASNQPQHF

D gene: NA
V gene: TRBV5-6
clone size: few
J gene: TRBJ1-4
CDR3 DNA: TGTGCCAGCAGCTTCCTGACCGCAGTAGACGAAAAACTGTTTTTT
CDR3 protein: CASSFLTAVDEKLFF

D gene: TRBD1
V gene: TRBV10-3
clone size: NA
J gene: TRBJ2-7
CDR3 DNA: TGTGCCATCAGTGTCAACAGGGGTCCCTACGAGCAGTACTTC
CDR3 protein: CAISVNRGPYEQYF

D gene: NA
V gene: TRBV10-3
clone size: few
J gene: TRBJ1-1
CDR3 DNA: TGTGCCATCAGTGGGATAGGGTTGGACACTGAAGCTTTCTTT
CDR3 protein: CAISGIGLDTEAFF

D gene: NA
V gene: TRBV5-6
clone size: few
J gene: TRBJ2-3
CDR3 DNA: TGTGCCAGCAGCACCTATTACACAGATACGCAGTATTTT
CDR3 protein: CASSTYYTDTQYF

D gene: NA
V gene: TRBV12-3/TRBV12-4
clone size: many
J gene: TRBJ1-2
CDR3 DNA: TGTGCCAGCGGCACAAATTACTATGGCTACACCTTC
CDR3 protein: CASGTNYYGYTF

D gene: NA
V gene: TRBV3-1
clone size: once
J gene: TRBJ2-1
CDR3 DNA: TGTGCCAGCAGCCAAGTTGGGAATGAGCAGTTCTTC
CDR3 protein: CASSQVGNEQFF

D gene: NA
V gene: TRBV2
clone size: few
J gene: TRBJ1-6
CDR3 DNA: TGTGCCAGCAGTGAGATGGGAGGGTACGATTCACCCCTCCACTTT
CDR3 protein: CASSEMGGYDSPLHF

D gene: NA
V gene: TRBV29-1
clone size: NA
J gene: TRBJ1-1
CDR3 DNA: TGCAGCGTTGCTCTAGCGATGAACACTGAAGCTTTCTTT
CDR3 protein: CSVALAMNTEAFF

D gene: TRBD2
V gene: TRBV20-1
clone size: NA
J gene: TRBJ2-3
CDR3 DNA: TGCAGTGCCGCAGCGGGGGACGGCACAGATACGCAGTATTTT
CDR3 protein: CSAAAGDGTDTQYF

D gene: NA
V gene: TRBV5-1
clone size: few
J gene: TRBJ1-3
CDR3 DNA: TGCGCCAGCAGCTTGGGGGGCGGCTCTGGAAACACCATATATTTT
CDR3 protein: CASSLGGGSGNTIYF

D gene: TRBD1
V gene: TRBV3-1
clone size: NA
J gene: TRBJ1-1
CDR3 DNA: TGTGCCAGCAGCCTAATGGGCCAGGGGGCCGCTGAAGCTTTCTTT
CDR3 protein: CASSLMGQGAAEAFF

D gene: NA
V gene: TRBV7-9
clone size: NA
J gene: TRBJ1-1
CDR3 DNA: TGTGCCAGCAGCTTTAGAGGGCGAATGAACACTGAAGCTTTCTTT
CDR3 protein: CASSFRGRMNTEAFF

D gene: NA
V gene: TRBV13
clone size: few
J gene: TRBJ1-2
CDR3 DNA: TGTGCCAGCAGCCCGGGGGGCTTTGCCGTCGGCGGCTACACCTTC
CDR3 protein: CASSPGGFAVGGYTF

D gene: NA
V gene: TRBV4-3
clone size: NA
J gene: TRBJ1-1
CDR3 DNA: TGCGCCAGCAGCCAAGATGCTAGTCTCCAAGCTTTCTTT
CDR3 protein: CASSQDASLQAFF

D gene: NA
V gene: TRBV4-3
clone size: few
J gene: TRBJ2-1
CDR3 DNA: TGCGCCAGCAGCCAAGATTTAAGCCCTACTGTGAGTGAGCAGTTCTTC
CDR3 protein: CASSQDLSPTVSEQFF

D gene: TRBD1
V gene: TRBV9
clone size: NA
J gene: TRBJ2-3
CDR3 DNA: TGTGCCAGCAGCGTGTCGACAGGGGGCAATAAAGATACGCAGTATTTT
CDR3 protein: CASSVSTGGNKDTQYF

D gene: NA
V gene: TRBV29-1
clone size: few
J gene: TRBJ2-5
CDR3 DNA: TGCAGCGTCGGGGTCCAAGAGACCCAGTACTTC
CDR3 protein: CSVGVQETQYF

D gene: TRBD2
V gene: TRBV6-5
clone size: many
J gene: TRBJ2-3
CDR3 DNA: TGTGCCAGCAGACTAGCGACCCGCACAGATACGCAGTATTTT
CDR3 protein: CASRLATRTDTQYF

D gene: NA
V gene: TRBV12-3/TRBV12-4
clone size: few
J gene: TRBJ1-1
CDR3 DNA: TGTGCCAGCAGTTTCGGTGATCCTGAGGGAACTGAAGCTTTCTTT
CDR3 protein: CASSFGDPEGTEAFF

D gene: NA
V gene: TRBV5-1
clone size: many
J gene: TRBJ1-5
CDR3 DNA: TGCGCCAGCAGCTTGGGTGTGAGCAATCAGCCCCAGCATTTT
CDR3 protein: CASSLGVSNQPQHF

D gene: NA
V gene: TRBV7-3
clone size: NA
J gene: TRBJ1-1
CDR3 DNA: TGTGCCAGCAGCTTAACTATAAACACTGAAGCTTTCTTT
CDR3 protein: CASSLTINTEAFF

D gene: NA
V gene: TRBV12-3/TRBV12-4
clone size: few
J gene: TRBJ2-7
CDR3 DNA: TGTGCCAGCAGTTTTGGACAGTACCCCTACGAGCAGTACTTC
CDR3 protein: CASSFGQYPYEQYF